A selection of T cell receptor beta chains follows, all from one sample in a study of post-analysis software for immune sequencing data. TCRdb redid the calling of the PCR reads with MiXCR, one entry per CDR3 protein. The sample lists hundreds of thousands of distinct CDR3 sequences; 40% to 55% were seen once. Sample: blood. The receptors come from a girl aged 5 to 17 with multiple sclerosis. Each CDR3 is given with its conserved first and last residue. A D gene is named only where the DNA matches it firmly. Size is stated for part of the rows, as once, few or many counts, or as a class when the clone is expanded.

d_call j_call v_call clone_size cdr3_nt cdr3_aa
. TRBJ1-1 TRBV6-1 . TGTGCCAGCAGCTTTGGGGTTGAAGCTTTCTTT CASSFGVEAFF
TRBD1 TRBJ1-6 TRBV6-5 . TGTGCCAGCAGTCTAACGGACAGGGTTAATTCACCCCTCCACTTT CASSLTDRVNSPLHF
. TRBJ2-7 TRBV7-3 few TGTGCCAGCAGCTTCGTGGGGGGCAACGAGCAGTACTTC CASSFVGGNEQYF
. TRBJ1-5 TRBV12-3/TRBV12-4 . TGTGCCAGCTCGACCGGGGGTCAGCCCCAGCATTTT CASSTGGQPQHF
TRBD2 TRBJ2-1 TRBV20-1 few TGCAGTGCTAGAAAGGGACTAGCGGGAGGGATTGAGCAGTTCTTC CSARKGLAGGIEQFF
. TRBJ1-2 TRBV10-3 . TGTGCCATCAGTGAGTCCTGGCAGAGCTATGGCTACACCTTC CAISESWQSYGYTF
TRBD2 TRBJ2-7 TRBV20-1 . TGCAGTGCTAGAGATCTTGGACTAGCGGGATGGGAGGATTCCTACGAGCAGTACTTC CSARDLGLAGWEDSYEQYF
. TRBJ2-3 TRBV28 . TGTGCCAGTTTACAGGGGAGGGAAAATACGCAGTATTTT CASLQGRENTQYF
. TRBJ2-5 TRBV7-8 . TGTGCCAGCAGCCCTCCCCCCAAAGGGACCCAGTACTTC CASSPPPKGTQYF
. TRBJ2-7 TRBV28 many TGTGCCAGCAGTTCCTCTAGTAGGGAGCAGTACTTC CASSSSSREQYF
. TRBJ2-1 TRBV9 . TGTGCCAGCAGCGTAGCCGGGGACAATGAGCAGTTCTTC CASSVAGDNEQFF
. TRBJ1-4 TRBV6-1 few TGTGCCAGCAGTGGTCGGGACGGGCGAAGGGGAAAACTGTTTTTT CASSGRDGRRGKLFF
TRBD2 TRBJ2-1 TRBV20-1 . TGCAGTGCCACAAGCGGGAGGGCCGATAGTGAGCAGTTCTTC CSATSGRADSEQFF
. TRBJ1-4 TRBV20-1 . TGCAGTGCTAGGAACCTCGCGGGGTCTAATGAAAAACTGTTTTTT CSARNLAGSNEKLFF
TRBD1 TRBJ1-2 TRBV28 . TGTGCCAGCAGTCCACCGGACAGGGAGACGGTCTATGGCTACACCTTC CASSPPDRETVYGYTF
TRBD1 TRBJ2-7 TRBV10-3 . TGTGCCATCAGGACAGGGGCTTCCTACGAGCAGTACTTC CAIRTGASYEQYF
. TRBJ2-5 TRBV27 many TGTGCCAGCAGTTTAAGGAGAGGAGAGACCCAGTACTTC CASSLRRGETQYF
. TRBJ2-7 TRBV9 few TGTGCCAGCAGCGAAGGAGCCTACGAGCAGTACTTC CASSEGAYEQYF